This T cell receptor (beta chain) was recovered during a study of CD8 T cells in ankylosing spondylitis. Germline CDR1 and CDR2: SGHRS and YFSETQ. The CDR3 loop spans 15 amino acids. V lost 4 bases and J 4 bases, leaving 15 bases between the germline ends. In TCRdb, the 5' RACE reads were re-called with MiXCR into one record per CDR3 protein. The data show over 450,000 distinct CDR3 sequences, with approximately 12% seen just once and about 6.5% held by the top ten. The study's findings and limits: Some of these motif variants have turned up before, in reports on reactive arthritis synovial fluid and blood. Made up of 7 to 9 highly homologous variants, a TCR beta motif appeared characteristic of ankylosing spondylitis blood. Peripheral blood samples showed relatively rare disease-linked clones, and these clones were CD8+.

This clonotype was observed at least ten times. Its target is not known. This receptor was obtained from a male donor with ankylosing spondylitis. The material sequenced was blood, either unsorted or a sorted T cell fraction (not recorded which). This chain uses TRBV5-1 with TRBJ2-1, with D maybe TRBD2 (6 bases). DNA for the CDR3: TGCGCCAGCAGCCCCGCCGGGACTCTGTACAATGAGCAGTTCTTC. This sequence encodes CASSPAGTLYNEQFF. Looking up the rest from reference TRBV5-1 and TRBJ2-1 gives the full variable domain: KAGVTQTPRYLIKTRGQQVTLSCSPISGHRSVSWYQQTPGQGLQFLFEYFSETQRNKGNFPGRFSGRQFSNSRSEMNVSTLELGDSALYLCASSPAGTLYNEQFFGPGTRLTVL.